This T cell receptor beta chain was retrieved from a study of long-term antiretroviral therapy in people with HIV. This CDR3 region has 12 residues. Germline V gives CDR1 SQVTM, CDR2 ANQGSEA. Trimming pared 3 bases from V and 5 bases from J, leaving 9 bases between. Treated in the United States were all of the participants with HIV. It was version v3.0 of the immunoSEQ assay that was run at survey level. Sequenced by immunoSEQ multiplex PCR; TCRdb stores in-frame clones only, minus some. The top ten hold around 11% of the sample, which has 20,000 to 25,000 clones, less than 80% seen once. This clonotype was sampled from a woman between 40 and 55 years old with HIV. The gene calls are TRBV29-1 and TRBJ2-3, with a tentative D call TRBD2 (6 bases). Here the sequenced sample was unsorted PBMCs, taken 1.1 years before starting antiretroviral therapy. The CDR3 DNA sequence: TGCAGCGTTGATTCGGGGGTAGATACGCAGTATTTT. Translated: CSVDSGVDTQYF.